Listed below are T cell receptor beta chains from one sample, sequenced in a study of response to subunit inactivated influenza vaccine. TCRdb used MiXCR to reprocess the RT-PCR reads, holding one entry per CDR3 protein. The sample lists hundreds of thousands of distinct CDR3 sequences, roughly 20% seen once, with roughly a tenth in the top ten. Material: PBMCs from blood, obtained 5 to 6 days after vaccination. These receptors originate from a man in his forties or fifties who received an inactivated influenza vaccine. Each CDR3 is given with its conserved first and last residue. Each record gives: clone size, J gene, V gene, CDR3 protein. Expanded clones are given a class, and other clones once, few, many or no size at all.

.,TRBJ2-3,TRBV20-1,CSARVGSGRPRWVGTQYF
few,TRBJ2-1,TRBV20-1,CSARSGTLFYEQFF
few,TRBJ2-5,TRBV3-1,CASSQGAGGFQETQYF
few,TRBJ2-7,TRBV7-9,CASSRDNRGYEQYF
.,TRBJ2-3,TRBV7-2,CASSLDAGLAADTQYF
.,TRBJ2-6,TRBV5-1,CASSLPGRAGANVLTF
.,TRBJ1-2,TRBV3-1,CASSQVGQGAYGYTF
.,TRBJ2-7,TRBV5-1,CASRPLGGESYEQYF
few,TRBJ2-7,TRBV9,CASSVAGTSYEQYF
few,TRBJ2-5,TRBV20-1,CSAIRQEEETQYF
few,TRBJ2-1,TRBV29-1,CSALPGLAGYEQFF
few,TRBJ1-1,TRBV6-1,CASSGEYGTEAFF
.,TRBJ2-1,TRBV7-8,CASASAHNEQFF
.,TRBJ2-4,TRBV4-3,CASSQEGRLAKNIQYF
.,TRBJ2-1,TRBV6-5,CASSFLRQSSYNEQFF
few,TRBJ1-4,TRBV6-5,CASSSRYGQLFF
few,TRBJ2-3,TRBV20-1,CSARSNSGRRGDTQYF
few,TRBJ2-5,TRBV7-2,CASRSGLAVPAQYF
once,TRBJ1-5,TRBV7-9,CASSLGGAAKPQHF
.,TRBJ1-1,TRBV7-9,CASSLARENTEAFF
.,TRBJ2-2,TRBV15,CATSSHRGLDTGELFF
.,TRBJ2-5,TRBV3-1,CASSAGTSAQETQYF
few,TRBJ1-2,TRBV12-3/TRBV12-4,CASSLEFNTHYGYTF
few,TRBJ2-1,TRBV20-1,CSATTGTSGRFPYNEQFF
.,TRBJ2-3,TRBV5-2,CASSPGLRCDTQYF
few,TRBJ2-7,TRBV5-1,CASSRLQGYEQYF
many,TRBJ1-1,TRBV12-3/TRBV12-4,CASSLGSHGDTEAFF
.,TRBJ1-4,TRBV15,CATARDRGEKLFF
few,TRBJ2-7,TRBV12-3/TRBV12-4,CASSRVHSYEQYF
.,TRBJ2-5,TRBV7-2,CASSSRLATQETQYF
few,TRBJ1-6,TRBV6-1,CASSRTGIYNSPLHF
.,TRBJ2-7,TRBV7-9,CPSSRWPAYEQYF
.,TRBJ2-7,TRBV28,CASSFQGRKAGEQYF
few,TRBJ2-1,TRBV11-2,CASSFRTGRRSMNNEQFF
few,TRBJ2-4,TRBV20-1,CSPFGGFQYF
.,TRBJ2-7,TRBV6-1,CASNADSSPTYEQYF
few,TRBJ2-5,TRBV5-1,CASSQLPTGGRETQYF
many,TRBJ2-2,TRBV7-2,CASSLTGGTGELFF
.,TRBJ1-1,TRBV20-1,CSARGQRRAEAFF
.,TRBJ2-7,TRBV7-9,CASSPRDKAYEQYF
few,TRBJ1-6,TRBV6-1,CASSETGANSPLHF
many,TRBJ1-1,TRBV12-3/TRBV12-4,CASSLGHQNTEAFF
.,TRBJ2-6,TRBV5-1,CASSLGGSVSGANVLTF
few,TRBJ2-2,TRBV15,CATSSRVTGELFF
.,TRBJ2-5,TRBV4-3,CASSQGERETQYF
.,TRBJ1-2,TRBV7-2,CASSFASTGNYGYTF
few,TRBJ1-6,TRBV7-2,CASSGGQLGYSPLHF
few,TRBJ1-5,TRBV12-3/TRBV12-4,CASSSSKGGNQPQHF
few,TRBJ1-2,TRBV2,CASRVAPVSYGYTF